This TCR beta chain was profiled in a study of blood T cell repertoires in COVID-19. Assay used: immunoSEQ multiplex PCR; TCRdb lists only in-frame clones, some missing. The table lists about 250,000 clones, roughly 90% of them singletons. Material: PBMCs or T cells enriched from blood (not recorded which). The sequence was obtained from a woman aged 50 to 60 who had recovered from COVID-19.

The CDR3: CATRGAANEKLFF. Here the CDR3 DNA reads TGTGCCACCCGGGGGGCGGCTAATGAAAAACTGTTTTTT. The chain recombines TRBV24-1 with TRBJ1-4; TRBD1 might be the D (6 bases). This CDR3 has 13 amino acids. With 9 bases removed from V and 3 bases from J, the gap between germline ends came to 10 bases. CDR1 is KGHDR and CDR2 is SFDVKD in the germline V gene.